This TCR beta chain was found in a study of a mutant IDH1 vaccine in newly diagnosed glioma. Study results and caveats: Across multiple MHC alleles, 93.3% of patients had vaccine-induced responses.

TCRdb's table, derived via immunoSEQ multiplex PCR, lists solely in-frame clones and lacks some. Of tens of thousands of clones in the sample, around 80% were seen once. The time point is: baseline, week 1 (first vaccination visit). Treatment noted: pre-vaccination baseline after standard-of-care therapy. This clone was seen a single time. The target antigen is unknown. Germline CDR1 is SGHVS and CDR2 is FQNEAQ. CDR3 size: 14 residues. J gave up 4 bases and V 4 bases, and 7 bases lay outside the gene matches. The V call is TRBV7-8, the J call TRBJ2-7, with 7 bases matching TRBD1. Sequencing was performed on PBMCs, taken from a glioma patient treated with radiotherapy, temozolomide or both. The clonotype originates from a man aged 25 to 40 with glioma. The CDR3 reads CASSSRDSAYEQYF. In DNA, the CDR3 is TGTGCCAGCAGCTCCCGGGACAGTGCATACGAGCAGTACTTC.